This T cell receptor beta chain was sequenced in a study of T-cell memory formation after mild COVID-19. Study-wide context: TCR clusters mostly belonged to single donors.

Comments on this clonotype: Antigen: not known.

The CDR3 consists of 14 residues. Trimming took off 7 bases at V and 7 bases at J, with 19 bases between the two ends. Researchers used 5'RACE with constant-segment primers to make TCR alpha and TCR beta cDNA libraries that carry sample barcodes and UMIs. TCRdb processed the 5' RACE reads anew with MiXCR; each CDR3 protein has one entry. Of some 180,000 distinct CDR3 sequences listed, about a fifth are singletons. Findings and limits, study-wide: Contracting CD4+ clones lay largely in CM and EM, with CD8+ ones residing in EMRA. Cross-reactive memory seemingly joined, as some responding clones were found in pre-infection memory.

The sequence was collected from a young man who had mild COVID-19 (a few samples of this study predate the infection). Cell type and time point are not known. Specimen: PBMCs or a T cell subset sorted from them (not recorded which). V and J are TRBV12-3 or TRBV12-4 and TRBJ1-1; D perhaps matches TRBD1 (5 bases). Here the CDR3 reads CASTPLWGVSEAFF. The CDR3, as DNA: TGTGCCAGCACTCCCTTGTGGGGGGTCAGTGAAGCTTTCTTT.